This TCR beta chain originates from a study of human T cells and chemical hapten exposure. Study results and limitations: TCRs above 1 in 1000 frequency did not change with DPC sensitization.

In the authors' workflow: Sampled TCR counts reached a median of 95,638 per sample, with values ranging from 23,224 to 690,600. TCRdb analysed the 5' RACE reads with MiXCR anew, one entry per CDR3 protein. TCRdb's processing, not the authors' own work, is the source of the V and J calls. The sample yields 110,000 or so distinct CDR3 sequences, approximately 20% seen once. Before extraction, the whole blood was not fractionated, and total RNA was taken from it. This clonotype was detected a few times. Its antigen remains unknown. Germline V CDR1 and CDR2: LGHDT, YNNKEL (reference sequence). The CDR3 extends over 20 amino acids. Trimming took 0 bases from V and 4 from J; bases not matched to a gene: 11.

The origin of this receptor is a human donor in good health. The chain joins TRBV3-1 to TRBJ2-3, with TRBD2 matching 15 bases. The CDR3 DNA follows: TGTGCCAGCAGCCAAGAGAGGGTTACGGGACTAGCGGGAGGAGCAGATACGCAGTATTTT. This gives the protein CASSQERVTGLAGGADTQYF.